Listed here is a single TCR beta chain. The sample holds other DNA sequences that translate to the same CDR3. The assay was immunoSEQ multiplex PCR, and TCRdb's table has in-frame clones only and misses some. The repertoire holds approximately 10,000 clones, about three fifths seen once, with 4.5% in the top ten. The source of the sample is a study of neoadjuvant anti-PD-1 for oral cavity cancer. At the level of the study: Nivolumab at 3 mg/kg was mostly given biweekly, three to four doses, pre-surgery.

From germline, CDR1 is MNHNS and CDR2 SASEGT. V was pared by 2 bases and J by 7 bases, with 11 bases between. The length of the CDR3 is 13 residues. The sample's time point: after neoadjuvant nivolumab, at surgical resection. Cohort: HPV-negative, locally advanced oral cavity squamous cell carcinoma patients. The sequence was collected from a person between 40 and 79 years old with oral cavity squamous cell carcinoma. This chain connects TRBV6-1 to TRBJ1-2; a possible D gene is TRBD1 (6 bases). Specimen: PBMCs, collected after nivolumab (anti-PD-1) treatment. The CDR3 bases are TGTGCCAGCAGTGAAACAGGGCTTGGTGGCTACACCTTC. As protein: CASSETGLGGYTF.